The rows below give T cell receptor beta chains drawn from one sample of a study of blood T cells in healthy people across ages. MiXCR, applied by TCRdb to the 5' RACE reads, yields one record per CDR3 protein. The sample has some 760,000 distinct CDR3 sequences; just under 25% are singletons. These data also formed part of another study, on T cells of mothers and their children.

Sequences were obtained from blood. The receptors derive from a boy aged 5-17 years in good health. CDR3s include the opening cysteine and the closing phenylalanine or tryptophan. The D gene is left open where the match is weak. Clone size, where shown, is once, few, many, or a class for clones that have expanded.

V gene: TRBV29-1; J gene: TRBJ2-1; clone size: -; D gene: TRBD2; CDR3 length: 14; CDR3 DNA: TGCAGCGTGTTAGCGGGTTTAACCTACAATGAGCAGTTCTTC; CDR3 protein: CSVLAGLTYNEQFF
V gene: TRBV5-1; J gene: TRBJ2-3; clone size: many; D gene: TRBD2; CDR3 length: 18; CDR3 DNA: TGCGCCAGCAGCTCACCCTCGATGAGCGGGAGAATTACAGATACGCAGTATTTT; CDR3 protein: CASSSPSMSGRITDTQYF
V gene: TRBV5-1; J gene: TRBJ2-3; clone size: -; D gene: TRBD2; CDR3 length: 15; CDR3 DNA: TGCGCCAGCACCCGAGGGAGGGCACAGGCAGATACGCAGTATTTT; CDR3 protein: CASTRGRAQADTQYF
V gene: TRBV4-1; J gene: TRBJ2-7; clone size: few; D gene: -; CDR3 length: 15; CDR3 DNA: TGCGCCAGCAGCCAAGACGAGGGGGGGGGCTACGAGCAGTACTTC; CDR3 protein: CASSQDEGGGYEQYF
V gene: TRBV6-5; J gene: TRBJ2-5; clone size: few; D gene: -; CDR3 length: 16; CDR3 DNA: TGTGCCAGCAGTTGGGGCTCCCGGGGGCTCCAAGAGACCCAGTACTTC; CDR3 protein: CASSWGSRGLQETQYF
V gene: TRBV20-1; J gene: TRBJ2-5; clone size: -; D gene: -; CDR3 length: 12; CDR3 DNA: TGCAGTGCCGAGCGGTCCCAAGAGACCCAGTACTTC; CDR3 protein: CSAERSQETQYF
V gene: TRBV20-1; J gene: TRBJ2-7; clone size: few; D gene: TRBD2; CDR3 length: 15; CDR3 DNA: TGCAGTGCTAGAGATGAGGCGGGAGGTATGTCCGAGCAGTACTTC; CDR3 protein: CSARDEAGGMSEQYF
V gene: TRBV7-9; J gene: TRBJ2-1; clone size: few; D gene: -; CDR3 length: 13; CDR3 DNA: TGTGCCAGCAGCCCTCTGAGCGTAGATGAGCAGTTCTTC; CDR3 protein: CASSPLSVDEQFF
V gene: TRBV20-1; J gene: TRBJ2-5; clone size: few; D gene: -; CDR3 length: 17; CDR3 DNA: TGCAGTGCTAGCGCAAGAGGGTCTAACTCGTACCAAGAGACCCAGTACTTC; CDR3 protein: CSASARGSNSYQETQYF
V gene: TRBV29-1; J gene: TRBJ2-1; clone size: few; D gene: -; CDR3 length: 13; CDR3 DNA: TGCAGCGCCCGAGGCACCTCCTACAATGAGCAGTTCTTC; CDR3 protein: CSARGTSYNEQFF
V gene: TRBV6-5; J gene: TRBJ2-1; clone size: few; D gene: TRBD2; CDR3 length: 17; CDR3 DNA: TGTGCCAGCAGTTACTCGATCCCTTCTAGCGGGAACAATGAGCAGTTCTTC; CDR3 protein: CASSYSIPSSGNNEQFF
V gene: TRBV21-1; J gene: TRBJ2-1; clone size: -; D gene: -; CDR3 length: 19; CDR3 DNA: TGTGCCAGCAGCAAAGCGCTTTCGGGACTAGCGGGGGGGCCTAATGAGCAGTTCTTC; CDR3 protein: CASSKALSGLAGGPNEQFF
V gene: TRBV6-6; J gene: TRBJ1-1; clone size: -; D gene: TRBD1; CDR3 length: 15; CDR3 DNA: TGTGCCAGCAGTGGCAGGACAGGAGGAGACACTGAAGCTTTCTTT; CDR3 protein: CASSGRTGGDTEAFF
V gene: TRBV29-1; J gene: TRBJ2-1; clone size: few; D gene: TRBD2; CDR3 length: 15; CDR3 DNA: TGCAGCGCCCGAGCGGGGGGGGTCTCCTACAATGAGCAGTTCTTC; CDR3 protein: CSARAGGVSYNEQFF
V gene: TRBV27; J gene: TRBJ1-2; clone size: -; D gene: TRBD1; CDR3 length: 14; CDR3 DNA: TGTGCCAGCGGGGAGGGGGCCTCTAACTATGGCTACACCTTC; CDR3 protein: CASGEGASNYGYTF
V gene: TRBV29-1; J gene: TRBJ2-5; clone size: -; D gene: -; CDR3 length: 13; CDR3 DNA: TGCAGCGTCCTTAGTGGCGGAGAAGAGACCCAGTACTTC; CDR3 protein: CSVLSGGEETQYF
V gene: TRBV7-9; J gene: TRBJ2-5; clone size: -; D gene: -; CDR3 length: 14; CDR3 DNA: TGTGCCAGCACCCCCTGGGCAGTTCAAGAGACCCAGTACTTC; CDR3 protein: CASTPWAVQETQYF
V gene: TRBV6-2/TRBV6-3; J gene: TRBJ2-7; clone size: -; D gene: TRBD2; CDR3 length: 16; CDR3 DNA: TGTGCCAGCAGTCATAGACTAGCGGAGGGGTCCTACGAGCAGTACTTC; CDR3 protein: CASSHRLAEGSYEQYF
V gene: TRBV20-1; J gene: TRBJ2-3; clone size: -; D gene: -; CDR3 length: 12; CDR3 DNA: TGCAGTGCTAGGCTAAGCACAGATACGCAGTATTTT; CDR3 protein: CSARLSTDTQYF
V gene: TRBV7-9; J gene: TRBJ1-5; clone size: -; D gene: TRBD1; CDR3 length: 13; CDR3 DNA: TGTGCCAGCAGCCCGGGGACAGATCAGCCCCAGCATTTT; CDR3 protein: CASSPGTDQPQHF
V gene: TRBV4-1; J gene: TRBJ2-1; clone size: few; D gene: -; CDR3 length: 14; CDR3 DNA: TGCGCCAGCAGCCAAGCTCCCCAATACAATGAGCAGTTCTTC; CDR3 protein: CASSQAPQYNEQFF
V gene: TRBV20-1; J gene: TRBJ2-5; clone size: few; D gene: TRBD2; CDR3 length: 15; CDR3 DNA: TGCAGTGCTAGCCCACTAGCGGGGGGGCGGGAGACCCAGTACTTC; CDR3 protein: CSASPLAGGRETQYF
V gene: TRBV3-1; J gene: TRBJ2-7; clone size: -; D gene: -; CDR3 length: 14; CDR3 DNA: TGTGCCAGCAGCCAAGGCACGGTTTCCTACGAGCAGTACTTC; CDR3 protein: CASSQGTVSYEQYF
V gene: TRBV9; J gene: TRBJ2-3; clone size: -; D gene: -; CDR3 length: 14; CDR3 DNA: TGTGCCAGCAGCGTAGGGACCGTGGGGGATGCGCAGTATTTT; CDR3 protein: CASSVGTVGDAQYF
V gene: TRBV7-2; J gene: TRBJ2-7; clone size: -; D gene: -; CDR3 length: 15; CDR3 DNA: TGTGCCAGCAGCTGGGATCCTGGAAGGCAATACGAGCAGTACTTC; CDR3 protein: CASSWDPGRQYEQYF
V gene: TRBV7-8; J gene: TRBJ1-2; clone size: few; D gene: -; CDR3 length: 17; CDR3 DNA: TGTGCCAGCAGCTCAGTAACGGGGGCAGGGGAATCCTATGGCTACACCTTC; CDR3 protein: CASSSVTGAGESYGYTF
V gene: TRBV12-5; J gene: TRBJ2-4; clone size: -; D gene: -; CDR3 length: 16; CDR3 DNA: TGTGCTAGTGGTTCTAAAACCGGGACACAAAAAAACATTCAGTACTTC; CDR3 protein: CASGSKTGTQKNIQYF
V gene: TRBV28; J gene: TRBJ2-7; clone size: -; D gene: -; CDR3 length: 16; CDR3 DNA: TGTGTCAGCAGTTTGATCGGGGCGCGTCCCACCTACGAGCAGTACTTC; CDR3 protein: CVSSLIGARPTYEQYF
V gene: TRBV10-3; J gene: TRBJ1-2; clone size: few; D gene: -; CDR3 length: 15; CDR3 DNA: TGTGCCATCAGTGAGTGGGGGTTGGAAGAGGATGGCTACACCTTC; CDR3 protein: CAISEWGLEEDGYTF
V gene: TRBV5-1; J gene: TRBJ2-1; clone size: few; D gene: TRBD2; CDR3 length: 17; CDR3 DNA: TGCGCCAGCAGCTGGACTAGCGGGAGGGCCTCCTACAATGAGCAGTTCTTC; CDR3 protein: CASSWTSGRASYNEQFF
V gene: TRBV5-1; J gene: TRBJ1-1; clone size: -; D gene: -; CDR3 length: 14; CDR3 DNA: TGCGCCAGCAGCTTTCAAGGGTTCGGCACTGAAGCTTTCTTT; CDR3 protein: CASSFQGFGTEAFF
V gene: TRBV29-1; J gene: TRBJ1-2; clone size: few; D gene: -; CDR3 length: 10; CDR3 DNA: TGCAGCGTGCTTGACGATGGCTACACCTTC; CDR3 protein: CSVLDDGYTF
V gene: TRBV7-8; J gene: TRBJ2-1; clone size: -; D gene: -; CDR3 length: 13; CDR3 DNA: TGTGCCAGCAGTTTCCCGCCCGACAATGAGCAGTTCTTC; CDR3 protein: CASSFPPDNEQFF
V gene: TRBV12-3/TRBV12-4; J gene: TRBJ1-2; clone size: -; D gene: TRBD1; CDR3 length: 15; CDR3 DNA: TGTGCCAGCAATCTGCCGGGACAGGGAGTGTATGGCTACACCTTC; CDR3 protein: CASNLPGQGVYGYTF
V gene: TRBV7-9; J gene: TRBJ2-7; clone size: few; D gene: -; CDR3 length: 14; CDR3 DNA: TGTGCCAGCAGCTCCCGGGGACCTGAGGTAGAGCAGTACTTC; CDR3 protein: CASSSRGPEVEQYF
V gene: TRBV7-9; J gene: TRBJ1-1; clone size: few; D gene: -; CDR3 length: 16; CDR3 DNA: TGTGCCAGCAGCCCGACCCAGTATCCTTCGAACACTGAAGCTTTCTTT; CDR3 protein: CASSPTQYPSNTEAFF
V gene: TRBV9; J gene: TRBJ2-1; clone size: few; D gene: TRBD2; CDR3 length: 17; CDR3 DNA: TGTGCCAGCAGCGACTCCCCCCTAGCGGACACCTACAATGAGCAGTTCTTC; CDR3 protein: CASSDSPLADTYNEQFF
V gene: TRBV12-3/TRBV12-4; J gene: TRBJ2-7; clone size: -; D gene: -; CDR3 length: 14; CDR3 DNA: TGTGCCAGCAGTTTATTTGACGGCTCCTACGAGCAGTACTTC; CDR3 protein: CASSLFDGSYEQYF
V gene: TRBV14; J gene: TRBJ1-4; clone size: -; D gene: -; CDR3 length: 14; CDR3 DNA: TGTGCCAGCAGCCAAAGTAGGGCTAATGAAAAACTGTTTTTT; CDR3 protein: CASSQSRANEKLFF